This T cell receptor beta chain emerged from a study of blood T cell repertoires in COVID-19. The overall study: From the United States, Italy and Spain came samples of acute and convalescent COVID-19.

This clone was observed a few times. The protocol was immunoSEQ multiplex PCR, while the TCRdb copy is restricted to in-frame clones and leaves out a portion. Among roughly 230,000 clones listed, approximately 81% were seen once. This CDR3 has 16 residues. Germline V gives CDR1 MNHEY, CDR2 SVGEGT. Trimming pared 4 bases from V and 0 bases from J, leaving 14 bases between. Sequenced sample: peripheral blood. The chain combines TRBV6-2 or TRBV6-3 with TRBJ2-3, with D unclear. The sequence came from an elderly woman with COVID-19, enrolled during active disease. CDR3 loop: CASSSAVRSSTDTQYF. The CDR3 region has the DNA TGTGCCAGCAGTTCCGCGGTTCGCAGTAGCACAGATACGCAGTATTTT.